Listed below are T cell receptor beta chains from one sample, sequenced in a study of shared clonotypes between healthy human individuals. The protocol was immunoSEQ multiplex PCR, while the TCRdb copy is restricted to in-frame clones and leaves out a portion. The top ten hold over 0.3% of the sample, which has more than 1,200,000 clones, around 98.5% seen once. Input material: naive CD4+ T cells sorted from blood. All receptors derive from a man younger than 45 in good health. The CDR3 runs from the conserved cysteine through the conserved F or W. D genes are given only for firm matches. Only some rows state a clone size, as once, few, many or a class for expanded clones.

cdr3_length	d_call	v_call	j_call	clone_size	cdr3_nt	cdr3_aa
13	TRBD1	TRBV6-6	TRBJ1-2	-	TGTGCCAGCAGCCCGACAGGGTCCTATGGCTACACCTTC	CASSPTGSYGYTF
17	-	TRBV27	TRBJ2-1	-	TGTGCCAGCAGGGACAGTGAAGGGAATGGACCCAGCAATGAGCAGTTCTTC	CASRDSEGNGPSNEQFF
16	-	TRBV5-4	TRBJ2-7	-	TGTGCCAGCAGCTATTCCCTCGACAGCTACTCCTACGAGCAGTACTTC	CASSYSLDSYSYEQYF
15	-	TRBV7-9	TRBJ2-1	once	TGTGCCAGCAGGGTCAGCGGCAGCTCCTACAATGAGCAGTTCTTC	CASRVSGSSYNEQFF
15	-	TRBV10-2	TRBJ2-3	-	TGCGCCAGCAGCGACGCGGGGCATAGCACAGATACGCAGTATTTT	CASSDAGHSTDTQYF
14	-	TRBV21-1	TRBJ2-7	-	TGTGCCAGCAGCCCGGGACAGGGTACCTACGAGCAGTACTTC	CASSPGQGTYEQYF
18	-	TRBV7-8	TRBJ1-5	-	TGTGCCAGCAGCTTGCGGGACACAACAGGGTTTAGCAATCAGCCCCAGCATTTT	CASSLRDTTGFSNQPQHF
17	TRBD2	TRBV2	TRBJ2-7	-	TGTGCCAGCAGTGGGCCTAGGAGCGGGAGAGAAGACTACGAGCAGTACTTC	CASSGPRSGREDYEQYF
13	TRBD1	TRBV29-1	TRBJ2-1	-	TGCAGCGCGGACAGGGGGGTGTACAATGAGCAGTTCTTC	CSADRGVYNEQFF
13	TRBD1	TRBV6-5	TRBJ1-2	-	TGTGCCAGCAGATTACAGGGGGAGGGTGGCTACACCTTC	CASRLQGEGGYTF
14	-	TRBV10-1	TRBJ2-7	once	TGCGCCAGCAGTGCGGATCCCGTCGGTAGCGAGCAGTACTTC	CASSADPVGSEQYF
14	-	TRBV7-8	TRBJ1-1	-	TGTGCCAGCACCAATCGCGAAACGAACACTGAAGCTTTCTTT	CASTNRETNTEAFF
14	-	TRBV7-9	TRBJ2-2	once	TGTGCCAGCAGTTCCTCTCCGGTTGGCGGGGAGCTGTTTTTT	CASSSSPVGGELFF
16	-	TRBV19	TRBJ1-1	-	TGTGCCAGTAGTATAATAGCGGGGGGACCTAACACTGAAGCTTTCTTT	CASSIIAGGPNTEAFF
15	-	TRBV30	TRBJ2-1	-	TGTGCCTGGAGTGTACAACCGACTAGGGAGAGTGAGCAGTTCTTC	CAWSVQPTRESEQFF
15	-	TRBV9	TRBJ2-1	-	TGTGCCAGCAGCGTCCTAGCAGACTCCTACAATGAGCAGTTCTTC	CASSVLADSYNEQFF
17	-	TRBV9	TRBJ1-2	-	TGTGCCAGCAGCGTAGGGACGTTAGCCCTTACAAACTATGGCTACACCTTC	CASSVGTLALTNYGYTF
11	-	TRBV11-2	TRBJ2-3	-	TGTGCCAGCAGAATAAAGGGGACGCAGTATTTT	CASRIKGTQYF
14	-	TRBV27	TRBJ2-5	-	TGTGCCAGCAGGAGGACACCCAGTTTCCCGACCCAGTACTTC	CASRRTPSFPTQYF
13	-	TRBV6-1	TRBJ2-2	-	TGTGCCAGCAGTGAAGTAGGAACCGGGGAGCTGTTTTTT	CASSEVGTGELFF
15	TRBD2	TRBV11-3	TRBJ2-3	-	TGTGCCAGCAGCCCGGGGCGGGACTACACAGATACGCAGTATTTT	CASSPGRDYTDTQYF
18	TRBD2	TRBV5-4	TRBJ2-3	-	TGTGCCAGCAGTAAAGGGATCTTGAGACTAGCGGAGACAGATACGCAGTATTTT	CASSKGILRLAETDTQYF
11	-	TRBV28	TRBJ1-1	-	TGTGCCAGCACCGACCCCGCAAAATCTTTCTTT	CASTDPAKSFF
12	-	TRBV14	TRBJ2-1	once	TGTGCCAGCAGCCAAGGCCGAAATGAGCAGTTCTTC	CASSQGRNEQFF
15	-	TRBV6-5	TRBJ2-7	-	TGTGCCAGCAGTTACTCCCAGAGCCCAACCTACGAGCAGTACTTC	CASSYSQSPTYEQYF
15	TRBD2	TRBV27	TRBJ2-7	once	TGTGCCAGTAGTCCCAGCGGGAGGGGGCCCTACGAGCAGTACTTC	CASSPSGRGPYEQYF
13	TRBD1	TRBV19	TRBJ2-1	-	TGTGCCAGTAGTATGGACAGGGGGCGTGAGCAGTTCTTC	CASSMDRGREQFF
16	-	TRBV5-1	TRBJ2-7	once	TGCGCCAGCAGCTTGGGCAGGCCGGGCAGGGTCTACGAGCAGTACTTC	CASSLGRPGRVYEQYF
16	TRBD1	TRBV5-1	TRBJ1-2	once	TGCGCCAGCAGCGGTGGGACAGGGGATGCTAACTATGGCTACACCTTC	CASSGGTGDANYGYTF
15	-	TRBV5-5	TRBJ1-4	-	TGTGCCAGCAGCTTGCCCCGCGCAACTAATGAAAAACTGTTTTTT	CASSLPRATNEKLFF
13	TRBD1	TRBV2	TRBJ1-2	-	TGTGCCAGCAATGGACAGGGGTCCTATGGCTACACCTTC	CASNGQGSYGYTF
13	-	TRBV7-3	TRBJ1-2	-	TGTGCCAGCAGCCCCGGACCGAACTATGGCTACACCTTC	CASSPGPNYGYTF
17	TRBD2	TRBV10-2	TRBJ2-5	-	TGCGCCAGCATTAAAAGCTCGGGACTAGCGGGAGGAGAGACCCAGTACTTC	CASIKSSGLAGGETQYF
12	-	TRBV29-1	TRBJ2-7	-	TGCAGCGTTGGACAGAGCTCCTACGAGCAGTACTTC	CSVGQSSYEQYF
14	-	TRBV11-2	TRBJ2-5	-	TGTGCCAGCAGTTGGGGGAATAAACAAGAGACCCAGTACTTC	CASSWGNKQETQYF
18	TRBD2	TRBV4-2	TRBJ2-1	-	TGTGCCAGCAGCCAATTTGAAGGTAGGACTAGCGGATACAATGAGCAGTTCTTC	CASSQFEGRTSGYNEQFF
13	-	TRBV11-2	TRBJ2-7	once	TGTGCCAGCAGCGAGCGGGACAGATACGAGCAGTACTTC	CASSERDRYEQYF
11	-	TRBV30	TRBJ2-1	-	TGTGCCTGGAGTAAGGGGGATGAGCAGTTCTTC	CAWSKGDEQFF